Shown below are 9 T cell receptor beta chains from a single sample sequenced in a study of Graves' ophthalmopathy and Graves' hyperthyroidism. The authors amplified TCR beta CDR3 regions from RNA transcripts. HTBI primers were used in a first-round RT-PCR, which preceded a second-round multiplex PCR. One entry per CDR3 protein, called by TCRdb with MiXCR from the multiplex PCR reads. Of about 740,000 distinct CDR3 sequences listed, roughly 40% are singletons. Sample: peripheral blood. These receptors were collected from an adult man with Graves' ophthalmopathy.

On this clonotype itself: A much larger clone differs from this one at a single base, so this may be a read error. The V and J genes are TRBV29-1 and TRBJ2-5, with 8 bases aligning to TRBD1. Germline V CDR1 and CDR2: SQVTM, ANQGSEA. There are 13 residues in the CDR3. Germline trimming cut 1 base from V and 5 bases from J; bases unmatched to any gene: 3. In DNA form, the CDR3 reads TGCAGCGTTGAAGGCGACAGGGGTGAGACCCAGTACTTC. It specifies CSVEGDRGETQYF.

This clonotype was counted at least ten times. V usage is TRBV7-6 and J usage is TRBJ2-7; D gene ambiguous. The CDR3 runs 14 residues. V shed 5 bases and J shed 5 bases, with 16 bases lying between them. Per the germline V gene, CDR1 is SGHVS and CDR2 is FNYEAQ. The CDR3 loop is CASSLTPANHEQYF. Here the CDR3 DNA reads TGTGCCAGCAGCCTAACGCCAGCGAACCACGAGCAGTACTTC. The variable domain in full, with the rest retrieved from reference TRBV7-6 and TRBJ2-7, is GAGVSQSPRYKVTKRGQDVALRCDPISGHVSLYWYRQALGQGPEFLTYFNYEAQQDKSGLPNDRFSAERPEGSISTLTIQRTEQRDSAMYRCASSLTPANHEQYFGPGTRLTVT.

This clonotype showed up just a few times. The chain uses TRBV7-2 and TRBJ2-7; D ambiguous. V was pared by 5 bases and J by 1 base, with 6 bases between. Germline CDR1 is SGHTA and CDR2 is FQGNSA. The CDR3 has 12 residues. CDR3 sequence: CASSGISYEQYF. The CDR3 DNA follows: TGTGCCAGCAGCGGTATATCCTACGAGCAGTACTTC.

This clonotype showed up just a few times. The chain links TRBV11-2 to TRBJ2-5; 11 bases agree with TRBD2. Germline V CDR1 and CDR2: SGHAT, FQNNGV. The ends lost 1 base at V and 3 bases at J; junction bases unmatched: 4. This CDR3 region has 16 residues. The CDR3 coding sequence is TGTGCCAGCAGCTTAGTGGGGACTAGCGGTGAAGAGACCCAGTACTTC. Translated: CASSLVGTSGEETQYF.

V gene TRBV6-5 combines with J gene TRBJ1-5; TRBD1 matches at 7 bases. The CDR3 has 17 residues. CDR1 MNHEY and CDR2 SVGAGI come from the germline V gene. The trim removed 5 bases at V and 3 bases at J, leaving 13 bases unmatched. The CDR3 bases are TGTGCCAGCAGTGTCCGCCGGGACAGAGGAAACAATCAGCCCCAGCATTTT. This gives the protein CASSVRRDRGNNQPQHF.

This clonotype has a count of ten or more. The chain combines TRBV7-9 with TRBJ1-2; tentative D call: TRBD1 (6 bases). Germline V gene sequence: CDR1 SEHNR, CDR2 FQNEAQ (reference sequence). The ends were cut back, 10 bases at V and 6 bases at J, with 15 bases in the middle. This CDR3 spans 12 amino acids. The CDR3 region is CAIGWTENGYTF. The CDR3 bases are TGTGCCATCGGATGGACAGAAAATGGCTACACCTTC. Full variable domain (rest looked up from reference TRBV7-9 and TRBJ1-2): DTGVSQNPRHKITKRGQNVTFRCDPISEHNRLYWYRQTLGQGPEFLTYFQNEAQLEKSRLLSDRFSAERPKGSFSTLEIQRTEQGDSAMYLCAIGWTENGYTFGSGTRLTVV.

The chain couples TRBV20-1 to TRBJ2-2, with TRBD2 as a possible D gene (6 bases). CDR1 and CDR2 from the germline V gene are DFQATT and SNEGSKA (reference sequence). Trimming cost V 6 bases and J 2 bases, with 13 bases left between them. The CDR3 extends over 14 amino acids. The CDR3 loop is CSAPRGGNTGELFF. The CDR3 DNA reads TGCAGTGCCCCCCGGGGAGGAAACACCGGGGAGCTGTTTTTT.

This clonotype was seen only a few times. This rearrangement joins TRBV5-6 to TRBJ2-7; D is unclear. From germline, CDR1 is SGHDT and CDR2 YYEEEE. Trimming shortened V by 0 bases and J by 3 bases, and 10 bases separated the two germline ends. The CDR3 totals 14 residues. As DNA, the CDR3 is TGTGCCAGCAGCTTGGTATCAGCCTTCTACGAGCAGTACTTC. Amino acids: CASSLVSAFYEQYF.

This clonotype has just one count. The chain links TRBV28 to TRBJ1-6, with 8 nucleotides matching TRBD1. CDR3 length equals 14 residues. Germline CDR1 is MDHEN and CDR2 is SYDVKM. Trimming took 7 bases from V and 9 from J; bases not matched to a gene: 8. CDR3 sequence reads: CASTLGTGSSPLHF. The DNA of the CDR3 is TGTGCCAGCACCTTGGGGACAGGAAGTTCACCCCTCCACTTT.